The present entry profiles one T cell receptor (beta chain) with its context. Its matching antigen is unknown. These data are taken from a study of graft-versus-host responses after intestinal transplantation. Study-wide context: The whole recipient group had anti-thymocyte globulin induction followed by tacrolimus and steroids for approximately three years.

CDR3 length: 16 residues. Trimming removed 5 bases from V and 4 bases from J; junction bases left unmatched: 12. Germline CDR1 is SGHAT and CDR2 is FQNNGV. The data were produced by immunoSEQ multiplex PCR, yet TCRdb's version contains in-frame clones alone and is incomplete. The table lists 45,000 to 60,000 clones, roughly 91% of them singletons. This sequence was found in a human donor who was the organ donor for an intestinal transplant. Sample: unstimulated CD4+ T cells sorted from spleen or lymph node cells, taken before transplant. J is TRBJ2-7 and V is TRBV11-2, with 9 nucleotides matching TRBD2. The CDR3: CASSPFFSGSVYEQYF. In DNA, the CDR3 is TGTGCCAGCAGCCCCTTTTTTAGCGGGAGTGTTTACGAGCAGTACTTC.